A selection of T cell receptor beta chains follows, all from one sample in a study of cytomegalovirus exposure and HLA in healthy donors. Using immunoSEQ multiplex PCR, the repertoire was profiled, and TCRdb retains in-frame clones only, with some absent. The profile shows around 250,000 clones, 70% to 90% of them singletons. What was sequenced was PBMCs. Receptors originate from a woman aged 55-70 years in good health and CMV-seropositive. CDR3s include the opening cysteine and the closing phenylalanine or tryptophan. A D gene is named only where the DNA matches it firmly. Clone size appears in some rows only: once, few, many, or a class for an expanded clone.

clone_size: many; v_call: TRBV5-1; j_call: TRBJ1-5; d_call: -; cdr3_nt: TGCGCCAGCAGCTTGGGTGGACAGCACAATCAGCCCCAGCATTTT; cdr3_aa: CASSLGGQHNQPQHF
clone_size: -; v_call: TRBV9; j_call: TRBJ1-3; d_call: -; cdr3_nt: TGTGCCAGCAGCGTAACCCCAGAGGCCTCTGGAAACACCATATATTTT; cdr3_aa: CASSVTPEASGNTIYF
clone_size: once; v_call: TRBV19; j_call: TRBJ2-6; d_call: -; cdr3_nt: TGTGCCAGTAGTATAGCGGGGGGCTCTCCCGCTGGGGCCAACGTCCTGACTTTC; cdr3_aa: CASSIAGGSPAGANVLTF
clone_size: -; v_call: TRBV29-1; j_call: TRBJ2-2; d_call: -; cdr3_nt: TGCAGCGCCTACAGGGTATCCGGGGAGCTGTTTTTT; cdr3_aa: CSAYRVSGELFF
clone_size: -; v_call: TRBV5-1; j_call: TRBJ2-3; d_call: TRBD2; cdr3_nt: TGCGCCAGCAGCTCCACCCTAGCGGGAGTAACGAAAGATACGCAGTATTTT; cdr3_aa: CASSSTLAGVTKDTQYF
clone_size: few; v_call: TRBV5-6; j_call: TRBJ1-2; d_call: TRBD1; cdr3_nt: TGTGCCAGCAGCTGGAGGACAGGTAGAAATGGCTACACCTTC; cdr3_aa: CASSWRTGRNGYTF
clone_size: once; v_call: TRBV6-6; j_call: TRBJ2-3; d_call: -; cdr3_nt: TGTGCCAGTTGGGCCGGAGATACGCAGTATTTT; cdr3_aa: CASWAGDTQYF
clone_size: -; v_call: TRBV9; j_call: TRBJ2-1; d_call: -; cdr3_nt: TGTGCCAGCAGCCCTGTTAAGGGGCGGTCCTACAATGAGCAGTTCTTC; cdr3_aa: CASSPVKGRSYNEQFF
clone_size: -; v_call: TRBV29-1; j_call: TRBJ1-2; d_call: -; cdr3_nt: TGCACAGCCCACAGGGCGTCGGGTTCCAGCTACACCTTC; cdr3_aa: CTAHRASGSSYTF
clone_size: -; v_call: TRBV11-2; j_call: TRBJ2-7; d_call: -; cdr3_nt: TGTGCCAGCTCGAGCGGAACCTACGAGCAGTACTTC; cdr3_aa: CASSSGTYEQYF